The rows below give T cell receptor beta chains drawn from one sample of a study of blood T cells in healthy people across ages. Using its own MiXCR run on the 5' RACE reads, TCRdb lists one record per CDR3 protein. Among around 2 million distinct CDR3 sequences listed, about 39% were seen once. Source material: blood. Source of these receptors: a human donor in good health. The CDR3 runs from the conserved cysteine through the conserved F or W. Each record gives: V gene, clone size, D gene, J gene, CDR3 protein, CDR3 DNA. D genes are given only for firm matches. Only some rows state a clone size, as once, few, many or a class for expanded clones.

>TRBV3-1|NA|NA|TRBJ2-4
CASYKDFPLAKNIQYF
TGTGCCAGCTACAAGGACTTCCCGTTAGCCAAAAACATTCAGTACTTC
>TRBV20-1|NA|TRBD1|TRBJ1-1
CSARLQGAARTEAFF
TGCAGTGCTAGGTTACAGGGGGCTGCGAGAACTGAAGCTTTCTTT
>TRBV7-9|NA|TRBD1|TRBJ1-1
CASSLGDRGNTEAFF
TGTGCCAGCAGCTTAGGGGACAGGGGGAACACTGAAGCTTTCTTT
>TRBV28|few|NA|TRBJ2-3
CASSLAGGTTTDTQYF
TGTGCCAGCAGTTTGGCCGGGGGAACAACAACAGATACGCAGTATTTT
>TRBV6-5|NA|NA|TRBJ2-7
CASSYSRAGNEQYF
TGTGCCAGCAGTTACTCGAGAGCAGGGAACGAGCAGTACTTC
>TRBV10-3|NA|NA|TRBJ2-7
CATHIDGAYEQYF
TGTGCCACCCACATCGATGGGGCATACGAGCAGTACTTC
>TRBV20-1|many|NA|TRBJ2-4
CSARGPGGDIQYF
TGCAGTGCTAGAGGACCCGGTGGGGACATTCAGTACTTC
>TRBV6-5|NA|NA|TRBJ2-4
CASRPSPSYNEQYF
TGTGCCAGCAGACCATCGCCCTCCTACAATGAGCAGTACTTC
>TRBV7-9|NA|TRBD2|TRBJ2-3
CASSPAGISTDTQYF
TGTGCCAGCAGCCCAGCGGGGATAAGCACAGATACGCAGTATTTT
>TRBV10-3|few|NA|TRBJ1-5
CAISAGQRDQPQHF
TGTGCCATCAGTGCAGGACAGCGAGATCAGCCCCAGCATTTT
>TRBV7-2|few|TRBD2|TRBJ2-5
CASSLATSGGNQYF
TGTGCCAGCAGCTTAGCAACTAGCGGGGGAAACCAGTACTTC
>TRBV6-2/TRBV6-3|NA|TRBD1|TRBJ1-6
CASSGTENSPLHF
TGTGCCAGCAGCGGGACAGAGAATTCACCCCTCCACTTT
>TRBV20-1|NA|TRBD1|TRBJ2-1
CSAEHGTGNNEQFF
TGCAGTGCTGAGCACGGGACAGGGAACAATGAGCAGTTCTTC
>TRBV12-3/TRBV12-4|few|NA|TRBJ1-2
CASSLNNLGYTF
TGTGCCAGCAGTTTGAATAACTTGGGCTACACCTTC
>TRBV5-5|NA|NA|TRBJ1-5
CASSLRQLGQPQHF
TGTGCCAGCAGCTTAAGACAATTGGGTCAGCCCCAGCATTTT
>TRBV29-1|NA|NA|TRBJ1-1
CSVELFGVPIITEAFF
TGCAGCGTTGAATTGTTCGGGGTCCCAATAATCACTGAAGCTTTCTTT
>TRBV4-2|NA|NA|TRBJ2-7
CASSQDSGVFYEQYF
TGTGCCAGCAGCCAAGATTCAGGGGTCTTCTACGAGCAGTACTTC
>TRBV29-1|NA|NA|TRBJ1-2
CSVEEWDVRQEPNWGYTF
TGCAGCGTTGAAGAATGGGATGTCAGACAGGAGCCTAACTGGGGCTACACCTTC
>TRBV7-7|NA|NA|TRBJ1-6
CASTRASPLDSPLHF
TGTGCCAGCACCCGCGCCAGCCCTCTTGATTCACCCCTCCACTTT
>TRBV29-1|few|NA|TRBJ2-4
CSVEYPEPNIQYF
TGCAGCGTTGAGTACCCGGAGCCAAACATTCAGTACTTC
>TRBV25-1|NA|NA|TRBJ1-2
CASSGLRGPHGYTF
TGTGCCAGCAGTGGCCTTCGGGGACCACATGGCTACACCTTC
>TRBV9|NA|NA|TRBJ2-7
CASSVGAGIGYEQYF
TGTGCCAGCAGCGTAGGTGCAGGGATTGGCTACGAGCAGTACTTC
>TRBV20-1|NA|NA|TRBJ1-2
CSARDPRGWGYTF
TGCAGTGCTAGAGATCCAAGAGGGTGGGGCTACACCTTC
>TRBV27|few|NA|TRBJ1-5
CASSLSPGQGFQPQHF
TGTGCCAGCAGTTTATCCCCAGGGCAGGGGTTTCAGCCCCAGCATTTT
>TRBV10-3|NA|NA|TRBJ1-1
CAIRDRLESEAFF
TGTGCCATAAGAGACAGATTAGAGTCTGAAGCTTTCTTT
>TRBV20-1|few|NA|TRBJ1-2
CSVTQFQGVYGYTF
TGCAGTGTTACCCAATTTCAGGGAGTCTATGGCTACACCTTC
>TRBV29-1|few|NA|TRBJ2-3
CSVEGGNGLSTDTQYF
TGCAGCGTTGAAGGGGGGAACGGACTGAGCACAGATACGCAGTATTTT
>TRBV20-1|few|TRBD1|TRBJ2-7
CSAGLGQSYEQYF
TGCAGTGCTGGGCTGGGACAGTCCTACGAGCAGTACTTC
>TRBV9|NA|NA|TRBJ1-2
CASSPTGMAPHGYTF
TGTGCCAGTAGCCCAACTGGAATGGCTCCACATGGCTACACCTTC
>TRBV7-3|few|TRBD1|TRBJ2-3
CASTTGSTDTQYF
TGTGCCAGCACGACAGGGTCCACAGATACGCAGTATTTT
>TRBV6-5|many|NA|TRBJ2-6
CASATGANVLTF
TGTGCCAGCGCCACTGGGGCCAACGTCCTGACTTTC
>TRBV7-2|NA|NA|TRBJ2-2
CASSFGGSGTGELFF
TGTGCCAGCAGCTTTGGAGGTTCCGGGACCGGGGAGCTGTTTTTT
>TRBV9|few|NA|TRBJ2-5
CASSVGGPPQETQYF
TGTGCCAGCAGCGTCGGGGGGCCCCCCCAGGAGACCCAGTACTTC
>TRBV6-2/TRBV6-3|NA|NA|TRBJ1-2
CASSPSAGGQETQYFGPLYGYTF
NA
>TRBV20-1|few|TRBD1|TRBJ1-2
CSALWDSAGYTF
TGCAGTGCTTTATGGGACAGTGCGGGCTACACCTTC
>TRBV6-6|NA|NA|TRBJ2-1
CASSYEWWGEQFF
TGTGCCAGCAGTTACGAGTGGTGGGGGGAGCAGTTCTTC
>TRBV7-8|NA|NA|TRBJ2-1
CASRNVRGSSYNEQFF
TGTGCCAGCAGGAACGTAAGGGGGAGCTCCTACAATGAGCAGTTCTTC
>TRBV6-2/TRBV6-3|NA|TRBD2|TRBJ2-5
CASSEGTSGAQYF
TGTGCCAGCAGTGAAGGGACTAGCGGGGCCCAGTACTTC
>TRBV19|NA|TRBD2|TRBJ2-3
CASSTGLAGTIVNTQYF
TGTGCCAGTAGTACAGGACTAGCGGGGACCATAGTGAATACGCAGTATTTT
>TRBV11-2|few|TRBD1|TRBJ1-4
CASSSDRVGYEKLFF
TGTGCCAGCAGCTCCGACAGGGTGGGGTATGAAAAACTGTTTTTT
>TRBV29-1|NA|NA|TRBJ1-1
CSASTGEAFF
TGCAGCGCCTCAACAGGGGAAGCTTTCTTT
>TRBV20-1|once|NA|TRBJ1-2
CSARDMQGPFSHGYTF
TGCAGTGCTAGAGATATGCAGGGTCCCTTTAGCCATGGCTACACCTTC
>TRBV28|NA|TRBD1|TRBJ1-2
CTSSLEHPGQGYYTF
TGTACCAGCAGTTTGGAGCACCCGGGACAGGGATACTACACCTTC
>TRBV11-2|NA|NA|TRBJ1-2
CASSTILWGTLENGYTF
TGTGCCAGCAGCACGATTTTGTGGGGAACATTAGAGAATGGCTACACCTTC
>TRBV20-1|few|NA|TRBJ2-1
CSARDNGGSWNEQFF
TGCAGTGCTAGAGACAACGGGGGTTCCTGGAATGAGCAGTTCTTC
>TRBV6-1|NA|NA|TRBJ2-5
CASSDQRRVGTQYF
TGTGCCAGCAGTGATCAGCGGAGGGTCGGGACCCAGTACTTC
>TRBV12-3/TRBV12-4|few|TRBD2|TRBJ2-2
CASSFASGDDYTGELFF
TGTGCCAGCAGTTTCGCTAGCGGGGACGATTACACCGGGGAGCTGTTTTTT
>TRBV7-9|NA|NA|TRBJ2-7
CASSLGMVAEQYF
TGTGCCAGCAGCTTAGGGATGGTAGCCGAGCAGTACTTC
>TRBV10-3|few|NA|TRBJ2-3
CAIGTPPLADTQYF
TGTGCCATCGGGACTCCACCCCTCGCAGATACGCAGTATTTT
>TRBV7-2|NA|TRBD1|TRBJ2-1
CASSTRDRDYNERFF
TGTGCCAGCAGCACCCGGGACAGGGATTACAATGAGCGGTTCTTC